The rows below give T cell receptor beta chains drawn from one sample of a study of Graves' ophthalmopathy and Graves' hyperthyroidism. TCRdb re-analysed the multiplex PCR reads in MiXCR, keeping a single row per CDR3 protein. Of about 370,000 distinct CDR3 sequences listed, 15% to 20% are singletons. Sequenced material: peripheral blood. These TCRs come from a woman aged 18-35 years with Graves' ophthalmopathy. Each CDR3 is given with its conserved first and last residue. Fields, in order: clone size, J gene, V gene, D gene, CDR3 DNA, CDR3 protein. A D gene is named only where the DNA matches it firmly. Some rows have no size entry. The others give once, few or many, or a class for an expanded clone.

>.|TRBJ1-2|TRBV28|TRBD1
TGTGCCAGCACACTCGGGACAGGCTTGGGCTACACCTTC
CASTLGTGLGYTF
>many|TRBJ2-2|TRBV7-3|TRBD1
TGTGCCAGCAGCTTAACCTCGCAGGGGGCGTACACCGGGGAGCTGTTTTTT
CASSLTSQGAYTGELFF
>once|TRBJ2-5|TRBV24-1|.
TGTGCCACCAGTCCCCGGACAGCCCAAGAGACCCAGTACTTC
CATSPRTAQETQYF
>many|TRBJ1-2|TRBV19|.
TGTGCCAGCGCTGGGGGGCTCTATGGCTACACCTTC
CASAGGLYGYTF
>many|TRBJ2-2|TRBV9|.
TGTGCCAGCAGCGTAGCCGGGGAGCTGTTTTTT
CASSVAGELFF
>few|TRBJ1-1|TRBV6-5|.
TGTGCCAGCAGTTACCAGGTTCGGAACACCGAAGCTTTCTTT
CASSYQVRNTEAFF
>many|TRBJ2-7|TRBV29-1|TRBD2
TGCAGCGTTGAAGTCAGCGGGGTCTCCTACGAGCAGTACTTC
CSVEVSGVSYEQYF
>many|TRBJ2-5|TRBV7-2|TRBD2
TGTGCCAGCAGCTTAGGCGGGGGTTTCCAAGAGACCCAGTACTTC
CASSLGGGFQETQYF
>many|TRBJ1-2|TRBV5-1|TRBD1
TGCGCCAGCAGCGGGGGGACAGGGTCTGGCTACACCTTC
CASSGGTGSGYTF
>many|TRBJ1-5|TRBV7-2|.
TGTGCCAGCAGCCAAGGGGGGGATTATCAGCCCCAGCATTTT
CASSQGGDYQPQHF
>many|TRBJ1-3|TRBV28|.
TGTGCCAGTCTGGGGGTTCTTGGAAACACCATATATTTT
CASLGVLGNTIYF
>many|TRBJ1-1|TRBV11-2|.
TGTGCCAGCAGCCAAGACGGAGGCCTCAGGGGCACTGAAGCTTTCTTT
CASSQDGGLRGTEAFF
>.|TRBJ2-7|TRBV6-1|.
TGTGCCAGCTCATCGAACACGGGGGAGCAGTACTTC
CASSSNTGEQYF
>many|TRBJ1-1|TRBV20-1|.
TGCAGTGCTAGTCCCGGGATGGCCCGAAGGGCTTTCTTT
CSASPGMARRAFF
>few|TRBJ1-2|TRBV11-1|TRBD1
TGTGCCAGCAGCGTCTCGACAGGGGCGGTTGGCTACACCTTC
CASSVSTGAVGYTF
>many|TRBJ2-7|TRBV6-2/TRBV6-3|.
TGTGCCAGCAGTTACATCCAAGGGGGCGAGCAGTACTTC
CASSYIQGGEQYF
>many|TRBJ2-2|TRBV27|TRBD1
TGTGCCAGCACCCAGACAGGGGGCGCCGGCGGGGAGCTGTTTTTT
CASTQTGGAGGELFF
>many|TRBJ1-5|TRBV7-9|.
TGTGCCAGCAGCCTGACAGCTAATAGCAATCAGCCCCAGCATTTT
CASSLTANSNQPQHF
>many|TRBJ2-5|TRBV24-1|.
TGTGCCACCAGTGATTTCCGGCGGCCAGAGACCCAGTACTTC
CATSDFRRPETQYF
>many|TRBJ1-6|TRBV7-9|.
TGTGCCAGCACCTTGAGACAGTTTAATTCACCCCTCCACTTT
CASTLRQFNSPLHF
>many|TRBJ1-5|TRBV11-1|.
TGTGCCAGCAGCTCGGGCCCCTCTGGCGCGTCTCAGCCCCAGCATTTT
CASSSGPSGASQPQHF
>few|TRBJ1-6|TRBV28|.
TGTGCCAGGAGCGACGGGCAAAGAGAAAATTCACCCCTCCACTTT
CARSDGQRENSPLHF
>many|TRBJ1-1|TRBV20-1|.
TGCAGTGCTACCCGACAGATAATGAACACTGAAGCTTTCTTT
CSATRQIMNTEAFF
>many|TRBJ2-3|TRBV7-2|TRBD2
TGTGCCAGCAGCTTAGGCTTAGCGGGAGAGACAGATACGCAGTATTTT
CASSLGLAGETDTQYF
>.|TRBJ2-2|TRBV7-2|TRBD1
TGTGCCAACCGGGGACAGGGCTACACCGGGGAGCTGTTTTTT
CANRGQGYTGELFF
>many|TRBJ2-5|TRBV5-1|.
TGCGCCAGCAGCTTTCAGTCAGGGTCCCAGGAGACCCAGTACTTC
CASSFQSGSQETQYF
>.|TRBJ1-5|TRBV12-3/TRBV12-4|TRBD1
TGTGCCAGCTGCCTGGGACAGGGCAGCAATCAGCCCCAGCATTTT
CASCLGQGSNQPQHF
>.|TRBJ1-2|TRBV6-1|TRBD1
TGTGCCAGCAGGCTCCTCGCGGGGACAGGGACCTATGGCTACACCTTC
CASRLLAGTGTYGYTF
>many|TRBJ2-7|TRBV7-2|.
TGTGCCAGCCGAGGGTTAGACTACGAGCAGTACTTC
CASRGLDYEQYF
>.|TRBJ2-2|TRBV30|TRBD1
TGTGCCTGGAGTCAAAGGGACAGGGGGAACGGGGAGCTGTTTTTT
CAWSQRDRGNGELFF
>many|TRBJ2-4|TRBV2|.
TGTGCCAGCACCGGCCGCGGATCCAAAAACATTCAGTACTTC
CASTGRGSKNIQYF
>many|TRBJ2-5|TRBV6-2/TRBV6-3|.
TGTGCCAGCAGTTACTCGGACTCAGGGACCCAGTACTTC
CASSYSDSGTQYF
>.|TRBJ2-5|TRBV7-2|.
TGTGCCAGCAGCGGAGGGGCCCTACAAGAGACCCAGTACTTC
CASSGGALQETQYF
>.|TRBJ2-7|TRBV19|TRBD1
TGTGCCAGTAGTCCGGACAGGTGGGACGAGCAGTACTTC
CASSPDRWDEQYF
>.|TRBJ2-7|TRBV24-1|.
TGTGCCACCAGTGATCAGACGACCGGGACTCAGCCAGGGGAGCAGTACTTC
CATSDQTTGTQPGEQYF
>many|TRBJ1-1|TRBV11-2|TRBD1
TGTGCCAGCAGCTTAGTGGTAGGGGGCGACCCTCGTAGTGAAGCTTTCTTT
CASSLVVGGDPRSEAFF
>many|TRBJ1-5|TRBV7-6|.
TGTGCCAGCAGCCCGACAGCGGGCGGCTATGGGAATCAGCCCCAGCATTTT
CASSPTAGGYGNQPQHF
>many|TRBJ2-5|TRBV3-1|.
TGTGCCAGCAGCCAAGATCAGGGTGCGGAGGAGACCCAGTACTTC
CASSQDQGAEETQYF
>many|TRBJ2-5|TRBV29-1|.
TGCAGCTCCCGGGGGCAGGGCGGGGAGACCCAGTACTTC
CSSRGQGGETQYF
>many|TRBJ1-5|TRBV7-9|.
TGTGCCAGCACTCCGAGAGATCAGCCCCAGCATTTT
CASTPRDQPQHF
>many|TRBJ2-2|TRBV6-2/TRBV6-3|.
TGTGCCAGCAGTTACTGGCAGGGGAACACCGGGGAGCTGTTTTTT
CASSYWQGNTGELFF
>many|TRBJ2-7|TRBV11-2|.
TGTGCCAGCAGCCCTCCCTCCCGGGACCCCTACGAGCAGTACTTC
CASSPPSRDPYEQYF
>many|TRBJ1-1|TRBV6-2/TRBV6-3|.
TGTGCCAGCAGTCTATCGACAAAGCGGTCGGGCACTGAAGCTTTCTTT
CASSLSTKRSGTEAFF
>many|TRBJ2-5|TRBV5-4|.
TGTGCCAGCAGCTTGTGGGCAGGCCAAGAGACCCAGTACTTC
CASSLWAGQETQYF
>many|TRBJ1-5|TRBV6-9|.
TGTGCCAGCAGTCCCCTCCGAGGGGGTGCACCTAAAGGGGCGTCCATTCAGCCCCAGCATTTT
CASSPLRGGAPKGASIQPQHF
>.|TRBJ2-2|TRBV20-1|.
TGCAGTGCTAGGGACGCTGGGGGCCCCGGGGAGCTGTTTTTT
CSARDAGGPGELFF
>.|TRBJ1-2|TRBV6-5|.
TGTGCCAGCAGTCCCTCGGGCCTAGGTGTCTATGGCTACACCTTC
CASSPSGLGVYGYTF
>many|TRBJ1-1|TRBV28|.
TGTGCCAGCTGGGGGGAAAGGGGAAAAGCTTTCTTT
CASWGERGKAFF
>many|TRBJ1-1|TRBV28|.
TGTGCCAGCAGTGAAGGACGCGGAGAAGCTTTCTTT
CASSEGRGEAFF
>many|TRBJ2-7|TRBV12-3/TRBV12-4|.
TGTGCCAGCAGTTTTAACCCAGGCAGCTACTCCTACGAGCAGTACTTC
CASSFNPGSYSYEQYF
>many|TRBJ2-5|TRBV29-1|.
TGCAGCGTTGGGGACACGAACCAAGAGACCCAGTACTTC
CSVGDTNQETQYF
>many|TRBJ1-5|TRBV19|.
TGTGCCAGTAGTATCCGAGGGGAGAGCAATCAGCCCCAGCATTTT
CASSIRGESNQPQHF
>many|TRBJ2-5|TRBV6-5|.
TGTGCCAGCAGTTACCCGCCCATTCGAGCCCAGTACTTC
CASSYPPIRAQYF
>many|TRBJ2-4|TRBV6-2/TRBV6-3|.
TGTGCCAGCAGCGAAACCTCCCCAGGACTAGCCAAAAACATTCAGTACTTC
CASSETSPGLAKNIQYF
>once|TRBJ2-7|TRBV6-1|.
TGTGCCAGCAGCCCGAGGTCTGGGTATCCCTACGAGCAGTACTTC
CASSPRSGYPYEQYF
>few|TRBJ1-2|TRBV6-5|.
TGTGCCAGCAGTTACTCGATAGTGGGCTATGGCTACACCTTC
CASSYSIVGYGYTF
>few|TRBJ2-4|TRBV11-2|.
TGTGCCAGCAGCCATAACAAGTTAGCCAAAAACATTCAGTACTTC
CASSHNKLAKNIQYF
>.|TRBJ2-5|TRBV28|TRBD1
TGTGCCAGCAGTCCCGCAGGACAGGGGATGAAGACCCAGTACTTC
CASSPAGQGMKTQYF